These 18 T cell receptor beta chains were all obtained from the same sample, sequenced in a study of T-cell reconstitution after alpha-beta-depleted transplantation in children. As it was prepared, the TCRbeta library received unique molecular identifiers. Each CDR3 protein is one row after TCRdb ran MiXCR on the PCR reads. The sample has about 610,000 distinct CDR3 sequences, roughly a tenth seen once; the top ten hold roughly 3.9%. The sample consisted of PBMCs from the stem cell graft donor, taken from the stem cell graft. The receptors were sampled from a human donor who donated a stem cell graft to a child with acute myeloid leukemia.

The chain carries TRBV29-1 and TRBJ2-5; no definite D call. The CDR3 is made up of 13 amino acids. Per germline, CDR1 SQVTM and CDR2 ANQGSEA. Trimming removed 4 bases from V and 3 bases from J, with 12 bases in between. CDR3 sequence (DNA): TGCAGCGTTGGCCAGGTCCAAAAAGAGACCCAGTACTTC. It codes for CSVGQVQKETQYF.

Concerning this clonotype: The junction shows a germline mismatch at one end, possibly a read error. The gene calls are TRBV2 and TRBJ2-3; 14 nucleotides align to TRBD2. Per the germline V gene, CDR1 is SNHLY and CDR2 is FYNNEI. There are 18 residues in the CDR3. CDR3 DNA sequence: TGTACCAGCAGCTCAGGGACTAGCGGGAGAGAAGGGACAGATACGCAGTATTTT. Its protein is CTSSSGTSGREGTDTQYF.

This clonotype was seen ten or more times. Mismatch with germline at one junction end may stem from a read error. The chain employs TRBV7-6 and TRBJ2-3, with no clear D. The germline V gene encodes CDR1 SGHVS and CDR2 FNYEAQ. This CDR3 is 13 amino acids long. The DNA for the CDR3 is TGCGCCAGCAGCTTGGGGTACACAGATACGCAGTATTTT. This sequence encodes CASSLGYTDTQYF.

The rearrangement uses TRBV28 and TRBJ2-1; TRBD2 matches 8 bases. This CDR3 is built from 14 residues. V lost 9 bases to trimming and J lost 5 bases; unmatched junction nucleotides: 9. From germline, CDR1 is MDHEN and CDR2 SYDVKM. Written as DNA, the CDR3 is TGTGCCAGGTCAAAAGCGGGAGCCCACAATGAGCAGTTCTTC. It specifies CARSKAGAHNEQFF.

This clonotype was counted many times. The chain carries TRBV5-5 and TRBJ2-1; D ambiguous. Germline values: CDR1 SGHKS, CDR2 YYEKEE (reference sequence). Trimming left V 4 bases short and J 5 bases short, with 10 bases between. The CDR3 is 13 amino acids. CDR3 in amino acids: CASSLGRNNEQFF. CDR3 sequence (DNA): TGTGCCAGCAGCCTGGGCAGGAACAATGAGCAGTTCTTC.

This clonotype was observed many times. The chain carries TRBV5-1 and TRBJ2-7; D is perhaps TRBD2 (6 bases). CDR3 length: 14 amino acids. Deletions cut 0 bases from V and 6 bases from J, with 13 bases between. The germline V gene encodes CDR1 SGHRS and CDR2 YFSETQ. The CDR3: CASSLAPGAVEQYF. The CDR3 DNA reads as TGCGCCAGCAGCTTGGCTCCGGGAGCGGTCGAGCAGTACTTC.

A few counts support this clonotype. The genes are TRBV11-2 and TRBJ2-7; 7 bases map to TRBD1. Per germline, CDR1 SGHAT and CDR2 FQNNGV. The CDR3 loop spans 15 amino acids. Germline trimming cut 5 bases from V and 0 bases from J; bases unmatched to any gene: 7. This CDR3 is CASSRTGTASYEQYF. DNA for the CDR3: TGTGCCAGCAGCAGAACCGGGACAGCCTCCTACGAGCAGTACTTC.

This clonotype was found many times. The V call is TRBV20-1, the J call TRBJ1-2, with TRBD1 matching 9 bases. Germline CDR1 is DFQATT and CDR2 is SNEGSKA (reference sequence). The CDR3 runs 15 residues. The ends lost 3 bases at V and 7 bases at J; junction bases unmatched: 12. The CDR3 nucleotides read TGCAGTGCTAGCCCTAACAGGGGGCAAGGGGGTGGCTACACCTTC. It translates to CSASPNRGQGGGYTF.

The genes are TRBV20-1 and TRBJ2-7; 10 bases are a match to TRBD1. The CDR3 totals 15 residues. Germline CDR1 reads DFQATT; CDR2 reads SNEGSKA (reference sequence). Unmatched junction bases numbered 4, after V lost 0 bases and J lost 2 bases. This chain's CDR3 is CSAREEGTGAYEQYF. The CDR3 DNA follows: TGCAGTGCTAGAGAGGAGGGGACAGGGGCCTACGAGCAGTACTTC.

There are a few counts of this clonotype. This chain joins TRBV20-1 and TRBJ2-1; 12 nucleotides align to TRBD2. V shed 6 bases, J shed 6 bases, and the junction held 9 bases outside the gene matches. This CDR3 is 15 amino acids long. From germline, CDR1 is DFQATT and CDR2 SNEGSKA (reference sequence). In DNA form, the CDR3 reads TGCAGTGCAAGTCTAGCGGGAGGGCCAGGCAATGAGCAGTTCTTC. Encoded protein: CSASLAGGPGNEQFF.

This clonotype showed up just a few times. J is TRBJ2-1 and V is TRBV7-9; 9 bases align to TRBD2. V was clipped by 2 bases and J by 9 bases; unmatched bases: 5. Germline V gives CDR1 SEHNR, CDR2 FQNEAQ (reference sequence). The CDR3 runs 14 residues. CDR3 amino acids: CASSLLAGDFEQFF. The CDR3 region has the DNA TGTGCCAGCAGCTTATTAGCGGGAGATTTTGAGCAGTTCTTC.

This rearrangement joins TRBV14 to TRBJ2-7, with D perhaps matching TRBD2 (6 bases). V lost 5 bases to trimming and J lost 2 bases, with 13 bases between them. The CDR3 runs to 14 residues. Germline CDR1 reads SGHDN; CDR2 reads FVKESK. DNA for the CDR3: TGTGCCAGCAGCATGGTTGGGGGGACCTACGAGCAGTACTTC. Its protein is CASSMVGGTYEQYF. The whole variable domain, remainder taken from reference TRBV14 and TRBJ2-7, is EAGVTQFPSHSVIEKGQTVTLRCDPISGHDNLYWYRRVMGKEIKFLLHFVKESKQDESGMPNNRFLAERTGGTYSTLKVQPAELEDSGVYFCASSMVGGTYEQYFGPGTRLTVT.

At least ten counts were recorded for this clonotype. The V gene is TRBV20-1, the J gene TRBJ2-5; D ambiguous. V gave up 3 bases and J gave up 0 bases, with 11 bases separating them. Germline CDR1 and CDR2: DFQATT and SNEGSKA (reference sequence). The CDR3 runs 14 residues. The CDR3 DNA is TGCAGTGCTAGGGTTGTGGGTTACCAAGAGACCCAGTACTTC. This encodes CSARVVGYQETQYF.

This clonotype turned up a few times. V and J are TRBV12-3 or TRBV12-4 and TRBJ1-6, with D hard to call. This CDR3 has 11 residues. Trimming removed 5 bases at V and 14 bases at J, with 10 bases between. Here the CDR3 reads CASSEYGSLHF. CDR3 sequence (DNA): TGTGCCAGCAGTGAGTATGGGTCCCTCCACTTT.

This clonotype was found many times. The chain joins TRBV5-1 to TRBJ2-2, with TRBD2 matching 9 bases. Germline loops: CDR1 SGHRS, CDR2 YFSETQ. The CDR3 is made up of 16 amino acids. V gave up 4 bases and J gave up 0 bases; unmatched junction bases: 4. CDR3 protein: CASSDSGSANTGELFF. The CDR3 nucleotides are TGCGCCAGCAGCGATAGCGGGAGTGCGAACACCGGGGAGCTGTTTTTT.

This clonotype was seen only a few times. V is TRBV6-2 or TRBV6-3 and J is TRBJ2-7, with TRBD1 as a possible D gene (6 bases). V was trimmed by 7 bases and J by 2 bases, leaving 9 bases between them. Germline V CDR1 and CDR2: MNHEY, SVGEGT. The CDR3 length is 12 residues. The CDR3: CASTQGTYEQYF. CDR3 DNA sequence: TGTGCCAGCACCCAGGGGACCTACGAGCAGTACTTC.

This clonotype showed up just a few times. The rearrangement uses TRBV7-8 and TRBJ1-1; D gene ambiguous. In germline, CDR1 is SGHVS, CDR2 FQNEAQ. This CDR3 region has 16 residues. The V gene lost 5 bases and the J gene lost 5 bases, with 21 bases spanning the gap. Written as DNA, the CDR3 is TGTGCCAGCAGCCCACCTGGCTTCGCCACGGGGACTGAAGCTTTCTTT. As protein: CASSPPGFATGTEAFF.

This clonotype was seen only a few times. V gene TRBV20-1 combines with J gene TRBJ1-3; possibly TRBD1 for D (5 bases). Germline CDR1 reads DFQATT; CDR2 reads SNEGSKA (reference sequence). The CDR3 contains 15 residues. Trimming removed 2 bases from V and 0 bases from J, with 11 bases in between. The CDR3 reads CSARIQGSSGNTIYF. The CDR3 DNA follows: TGCAGTGCTAGAATTCAGGGTTCCTCTGGAAACACCATATATTTT.